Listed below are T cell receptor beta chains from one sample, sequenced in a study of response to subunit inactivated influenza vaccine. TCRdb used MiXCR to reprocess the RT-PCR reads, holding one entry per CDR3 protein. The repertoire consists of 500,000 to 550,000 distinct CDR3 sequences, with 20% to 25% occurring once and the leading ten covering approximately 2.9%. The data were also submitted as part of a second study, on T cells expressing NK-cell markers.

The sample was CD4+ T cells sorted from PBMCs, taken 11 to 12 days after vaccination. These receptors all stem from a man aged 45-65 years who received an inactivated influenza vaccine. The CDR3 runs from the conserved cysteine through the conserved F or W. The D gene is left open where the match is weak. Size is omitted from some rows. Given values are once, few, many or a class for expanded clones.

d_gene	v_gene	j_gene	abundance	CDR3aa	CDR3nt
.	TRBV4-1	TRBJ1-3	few	CASSQVGQRSWSGNTIYF	TGCGCCAGCAGCCAAGTAGGGCAGAGGTCGTGGTCTGGAAACACCATATATTTT
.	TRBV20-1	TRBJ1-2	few	CSVTGGYGYTF	TGCAGTGTCACGGGCGGTTATGGCTACACCTTC
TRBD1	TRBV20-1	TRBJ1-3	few	CSAEDRDSGNTIYF	TGCAGTGCTGAAGACAGGGACTCTGGAAACACCATATATTTT
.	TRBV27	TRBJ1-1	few	CASRTGTGYTEAFF	TGTGCCAGCAGAACTGGAACAGGGTACACTGAAGCTTTCTTT
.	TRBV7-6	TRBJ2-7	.	CASTLGPVSGYEQYF	TGTGCCAGCACCCTAGGGCCAGTGAGTGGCTACGAGCAGTACTTC
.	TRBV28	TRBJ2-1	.	CASSSGKPTYNEQFF	TGTGCCAGCAGTTCCGGGAAACCTACATACAATGAGCAGTTCTTC
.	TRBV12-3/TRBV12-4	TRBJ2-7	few	CASSFRGSSSYEQYF	TGTGCCAGCAGTTTCCGGGGTTCAAGCTCCTACGAGCAGTACTTC
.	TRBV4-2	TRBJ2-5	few	CASSQDRQVSETQYF	TGTGCCAGCAGCCAAGACAGACAGGTCTCGGAGACCCAGTACTTC
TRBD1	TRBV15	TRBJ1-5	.	CATSSETGVVEPQHF	TGTGCCACCAGCAGCGAAACAGGGGTTGTTGAGCCCCAGCATTTT
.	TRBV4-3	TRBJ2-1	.	CASSQVGSGTVQFF	TGCGCCAGCAGCCAAGTGGGTAGCGGCACTGTCCAGTTCTTC
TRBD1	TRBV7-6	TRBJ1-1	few	CASSFGQGANTEAFF	TGTGCCAGCAGCTTCGGCCAGGGGGCCAACACTGAAGCTTTCTTT
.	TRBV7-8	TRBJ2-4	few	CASSPTGAKNIQYF	TGTGCCAGCAGCCCGACTGGAGCCAAAAACATTCAGTACTTC
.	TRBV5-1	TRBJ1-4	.	CASSYGRATNEKLFF	TGCGCCAGCAGCTATGGCAGAGCAACTAATGAAAAACTGTTTTTT
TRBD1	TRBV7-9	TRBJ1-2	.	CASSLGQEETF	TGTGCCAGCAGCCTCGGACAGGAAGAGACCTTC
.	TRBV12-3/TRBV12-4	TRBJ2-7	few	CASSPYPWGPVGYEQYF	TGTGCCAGCAGTCCCTACCCGTGGGGTCCCGTGGGTTACGAGCAGTACTTC
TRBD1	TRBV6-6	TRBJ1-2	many	CASSTGGGYTF	TGTGCCAGCAGCACAGGGGGCGGCTACACCTTC
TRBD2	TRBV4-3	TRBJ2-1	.	CASSQDRSSGIGREQFF	TGCGCCAGCAGCCAAGATCGGTCTAGCGGGATTGGCAGGGAGCAGTTCTTC
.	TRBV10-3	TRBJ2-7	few	CAISEGSGTFYEQYF	TGTGCCATCAGTGAGGGGTCCGGGACCTTCTACGAGCAGTACTTC
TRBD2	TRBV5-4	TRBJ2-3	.	CASSFTSGVADTQYF	TGTGCCAGCAGCTTTACTAGCGGGGTGGCGGATACGCAGTATTTT
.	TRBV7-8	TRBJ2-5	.	CASSLDRELRGTQYF	TGTGCCAGCAGCTTAGACCGAGAACTAAGGGGGACCCAGTACTTC
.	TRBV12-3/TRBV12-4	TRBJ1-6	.	CASSITGNSPLHF	TGTGCCAGCAGTATTACAGGGAATTCACCCCTCCACTTT
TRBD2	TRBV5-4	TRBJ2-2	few	CASSLGLAGVGGTGELFF	TGTGCCAGCAGCTTGGGACTAGCGGGAGTCGGGGGCACCGGGGAGCTGTTTTTT
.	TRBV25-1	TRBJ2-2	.	CASSVVYDTGELFF	TGTGCCAGCAGTGTAGTATACGACACCGGGGAGCTGTTTTTT
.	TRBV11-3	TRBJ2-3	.	CASSSGTGDTQYF	TGTGCCAGCAGCTCCGGGACCGGGGATACGCAGTATTTT
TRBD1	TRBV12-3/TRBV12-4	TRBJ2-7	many	CASSFSDRGYEQYF	TGTGCCAGCAGTTTTTCGGACAGGGGCTACGAGCAGTACTTC
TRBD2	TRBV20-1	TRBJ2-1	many	CSATGTSGRDEQFF	TGCAGTGCTACCGGGACTAGCGGGAGGGATGAGCAGTTCTTC
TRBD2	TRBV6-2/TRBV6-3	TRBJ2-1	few	CASSYSILANYNEQFF	TGTGCCAGCAGTTACTCAATACTAGCGAACTACAATGAGCAGTTCTTC
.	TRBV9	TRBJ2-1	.	CASSPTGDYNEQFF	TGTGCCAGCAGCCCGACCGGGGACTACAATGAGCAGTTCTTC
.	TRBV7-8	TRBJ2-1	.	CASSLLAAEQFF	TGTGCCAGCAGCTTATTGGCGGCTGAGCAGTTCTTC
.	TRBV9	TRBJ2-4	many	CASSVSLENIQYF	TGTGCCAGCAGCGTAAGCCTCGAAAACATTCAGTACTTC
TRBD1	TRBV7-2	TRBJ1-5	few	CASSWGQGSNQPQHF	TGTGCCAGCAGCTGGGGACAGGGTAGCAATCAGCCCCAGCATTTT
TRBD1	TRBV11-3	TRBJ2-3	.	CASSLLPTGGRSDTQYF	TGTGCCAGTAGCTTACTCCCGACAGGGGGTCGGTCAGATACGCAGTATTTT
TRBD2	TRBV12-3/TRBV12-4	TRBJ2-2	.	CASSVLSGRAGTGELFF	TGTGCCAGCAGTGTCCTTAGCGGGAGGGCAGGGACCGGGGAGCTGTTTTTT
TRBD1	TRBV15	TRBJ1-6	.	CATSRAGGRSPLHF	TGTGCCACCAGCAGAGCAGGGGGCCGGTCACCCCTCCACTTT
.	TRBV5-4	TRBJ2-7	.	CASSLDWRLGEQYF	TGTGCCAGCAGCTTGGACTGGAGGTTAGGTGAGCAGTACTTC
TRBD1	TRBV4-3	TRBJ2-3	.	CASSQLGQASTDTQYF	TGCGCCAGCAGCCAACTCGGACAGGCTAGCACAGATACGCAGTATTTT
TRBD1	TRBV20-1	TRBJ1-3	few	CSARPPRDRAGNTIYF	TGCAGTGCTAGACCGCCCCGTGACAGGGCTGGAAACACCATATATTTT
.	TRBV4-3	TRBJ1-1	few	CASSRGGGGTSEAFF	TGCGCCAGCAGCCGAGGTGGAGGAGGGACGTCTGAAGCTTTCTTT
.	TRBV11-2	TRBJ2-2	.	CASSLKRGRLANTGELFF	TGTGCCAGCAGCTTAAAACGGGGCCGGTTAGCGAACACCGGGGAGCTGTTTTTT
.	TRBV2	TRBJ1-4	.	CASSAAETANEKLFF	TGTGCCAGCAGTGCCGCAGAGACCGCTAATGAAAAACTGTTTTTT
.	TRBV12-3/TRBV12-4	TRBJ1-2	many	CASSPRTEYGYTF	TGTGCCAGCAGTCCTCGGACAGAATATGGCTACACCTTC
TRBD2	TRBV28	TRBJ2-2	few	CASSLRAGRGTGELFF	TGTGCCAGCAGTCTTAGAGCCGGGAGGGGTACCGGGGAGCTGTTTTTT
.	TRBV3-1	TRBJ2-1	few	CASSLPGGGPLSYNEQFF	TGTGCCAGCAGCCTCCCCGGCGGCGGTCCACTAAGCTACAATGAGCAGTTCTTC